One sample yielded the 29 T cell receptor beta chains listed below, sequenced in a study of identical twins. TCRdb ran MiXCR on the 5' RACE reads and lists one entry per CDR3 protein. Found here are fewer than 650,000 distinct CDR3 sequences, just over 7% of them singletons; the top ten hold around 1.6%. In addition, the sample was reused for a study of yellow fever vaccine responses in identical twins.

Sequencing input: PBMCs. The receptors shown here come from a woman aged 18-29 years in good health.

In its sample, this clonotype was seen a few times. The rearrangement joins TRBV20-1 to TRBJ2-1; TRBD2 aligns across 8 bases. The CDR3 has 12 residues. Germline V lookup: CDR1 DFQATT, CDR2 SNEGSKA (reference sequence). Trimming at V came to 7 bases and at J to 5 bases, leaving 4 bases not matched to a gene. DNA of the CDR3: TGCAGTGTTGGGCGGGAGGACAATGAGCAGTTCTTC. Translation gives CSVGREDNEQFF.

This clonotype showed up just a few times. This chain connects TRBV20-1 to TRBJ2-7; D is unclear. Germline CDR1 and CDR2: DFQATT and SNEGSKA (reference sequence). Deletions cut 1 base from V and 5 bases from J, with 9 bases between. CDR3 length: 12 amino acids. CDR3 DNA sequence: TGCAGTGCTAGAGGTCGTTCGGACGAGCAGTACTTC. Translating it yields CSARGRSDEQYF.

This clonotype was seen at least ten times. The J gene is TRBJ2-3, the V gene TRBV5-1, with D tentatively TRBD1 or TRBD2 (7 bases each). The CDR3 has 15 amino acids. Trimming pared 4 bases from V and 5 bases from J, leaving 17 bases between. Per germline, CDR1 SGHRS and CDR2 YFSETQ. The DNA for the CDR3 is TGCGCCAGCAGCCTCTCCAGGGGGGGTGAAGATACGCAGTATTTT. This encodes CASSLSRGGEDTQYF.

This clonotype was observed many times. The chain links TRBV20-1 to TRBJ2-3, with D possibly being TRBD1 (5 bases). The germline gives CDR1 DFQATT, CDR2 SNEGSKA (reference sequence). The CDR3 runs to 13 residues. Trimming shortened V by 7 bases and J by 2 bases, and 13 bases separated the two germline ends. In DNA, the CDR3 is TGCAGTGTCCCGTCAGGGTCCACAGATACGCAGTATTTT. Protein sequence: CSVPSGSTDTQYF.

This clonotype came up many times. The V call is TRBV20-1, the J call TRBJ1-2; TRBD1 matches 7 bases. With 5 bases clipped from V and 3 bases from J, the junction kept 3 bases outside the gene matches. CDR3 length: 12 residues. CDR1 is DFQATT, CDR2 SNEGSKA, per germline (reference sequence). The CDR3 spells CSARQGDYGYTF. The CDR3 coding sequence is TGCAGTGCTCGACAGGGTGACTATGGCTACACCTTC.

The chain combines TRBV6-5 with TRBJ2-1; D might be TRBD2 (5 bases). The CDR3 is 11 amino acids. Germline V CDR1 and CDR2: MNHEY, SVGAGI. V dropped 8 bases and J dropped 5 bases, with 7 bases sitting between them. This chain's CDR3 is CASGRNNEQFF. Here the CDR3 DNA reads TGTGCCAGCGGGAGAAACAATGAGCAGTTCTTC.

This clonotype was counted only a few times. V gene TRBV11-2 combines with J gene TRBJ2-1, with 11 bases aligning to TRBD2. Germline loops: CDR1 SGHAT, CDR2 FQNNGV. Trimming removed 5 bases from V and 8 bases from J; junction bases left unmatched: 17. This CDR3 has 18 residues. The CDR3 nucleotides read TGTGCCAGCAGCCCCCGGTTCCTAGCGGGAGGTCGGGACCATGAGCAGTTCTTC. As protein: CASSPRFLAGGRDHEQFF.

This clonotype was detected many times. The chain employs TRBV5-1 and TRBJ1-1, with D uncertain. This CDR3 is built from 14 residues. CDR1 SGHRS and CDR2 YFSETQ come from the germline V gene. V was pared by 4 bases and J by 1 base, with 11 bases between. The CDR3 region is CASSAVAGNTEAFF. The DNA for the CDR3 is TGCGCCAGCAGCGCGGTGGCAGGGAACACTGAAGCTTTCTTT.

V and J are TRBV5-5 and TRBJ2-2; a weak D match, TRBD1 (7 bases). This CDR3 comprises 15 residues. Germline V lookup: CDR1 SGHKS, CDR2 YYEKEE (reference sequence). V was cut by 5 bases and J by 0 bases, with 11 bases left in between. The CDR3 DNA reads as TGTGCCAGCAGGCGGGACAGACCGAACACCGGGGAGCTGTTTTTT. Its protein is CASRRDRPNTGELFF.

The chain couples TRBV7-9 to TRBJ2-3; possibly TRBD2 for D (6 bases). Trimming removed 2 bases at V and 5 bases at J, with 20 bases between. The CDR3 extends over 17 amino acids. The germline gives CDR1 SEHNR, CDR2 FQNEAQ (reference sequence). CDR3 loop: CASSLPGLSVSEDTQYF. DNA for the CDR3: TGTGCCAGCAGCTTACCGGGACTCTCAGTGTCGGAAGATACGCAGTATTTT.

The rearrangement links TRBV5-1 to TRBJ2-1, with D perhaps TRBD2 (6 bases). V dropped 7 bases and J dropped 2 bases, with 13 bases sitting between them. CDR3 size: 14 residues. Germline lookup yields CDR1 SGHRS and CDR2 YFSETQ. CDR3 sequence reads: CASPWRGAYNEQFF. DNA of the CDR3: TGCGCCAGCCCTTGGCGGGGAGCCTACAATGAGCAGTTCTTC. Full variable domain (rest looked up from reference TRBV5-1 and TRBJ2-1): KAGVTQTPRYLIKTRGQQVTLSCSPISGHRSVSWYQQTPGQGLQFLFEYFSETQRNKGNFPGRFSGRQFSNSRSEMNVSTLELGDSALYLCASPWRGAYNEQFFGPGTRLTVL.

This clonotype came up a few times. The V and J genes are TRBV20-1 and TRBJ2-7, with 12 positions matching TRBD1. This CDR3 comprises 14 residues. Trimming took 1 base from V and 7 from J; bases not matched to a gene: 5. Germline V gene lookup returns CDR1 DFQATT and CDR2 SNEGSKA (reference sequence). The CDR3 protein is CSARGDRGLYEQYV. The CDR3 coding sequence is TGCAGTGCTAGAGGGGACAGGGGGCTGTATGAGCAGTACGTC.

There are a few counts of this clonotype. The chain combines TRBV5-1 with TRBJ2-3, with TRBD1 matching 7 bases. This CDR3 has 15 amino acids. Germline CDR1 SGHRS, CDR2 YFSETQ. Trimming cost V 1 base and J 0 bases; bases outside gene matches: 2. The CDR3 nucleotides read TGCGCCAGCAGCTTGTGGGACAGCAGCACAGATACGCAGTATTTT. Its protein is CASSLWDSSTDTQYF.

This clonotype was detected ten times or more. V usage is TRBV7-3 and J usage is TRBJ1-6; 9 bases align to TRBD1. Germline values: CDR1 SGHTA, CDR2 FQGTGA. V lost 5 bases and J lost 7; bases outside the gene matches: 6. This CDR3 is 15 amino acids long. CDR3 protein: CASSPTGTGNSPLHF. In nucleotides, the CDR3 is TGTGCCAGCAGCCCCACCGGGACAGGGAATTCACCCCTCCACTTT.

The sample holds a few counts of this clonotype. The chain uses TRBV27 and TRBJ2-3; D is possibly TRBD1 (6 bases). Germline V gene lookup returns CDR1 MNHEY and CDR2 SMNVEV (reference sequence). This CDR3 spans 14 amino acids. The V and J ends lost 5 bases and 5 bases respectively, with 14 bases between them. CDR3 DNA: TGTGCCAGCAGTCTCCGGGACACAAGAGATACGCAGTATTTT. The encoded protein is CASSLRDTRDTQYF.

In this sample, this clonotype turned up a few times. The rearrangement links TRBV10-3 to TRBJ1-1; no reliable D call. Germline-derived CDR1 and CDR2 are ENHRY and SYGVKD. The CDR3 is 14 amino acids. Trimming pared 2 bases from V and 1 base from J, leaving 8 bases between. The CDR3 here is CAISEARANTEAFF. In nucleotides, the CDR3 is TGTGCCATCAGTGAGGCCCGAGCGAACACTGAAGCTTTCTTT.

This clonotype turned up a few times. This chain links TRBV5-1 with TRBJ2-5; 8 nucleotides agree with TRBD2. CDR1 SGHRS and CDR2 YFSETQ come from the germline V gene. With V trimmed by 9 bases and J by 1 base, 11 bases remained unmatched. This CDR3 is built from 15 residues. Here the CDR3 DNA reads TGCGCCACCGCCCCGGAAGCGGGGGCCCAAGAGACCCAGTACTTC. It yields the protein CATAPEAGAQETQYF.

CDR3 coding DNA: TGTGCCAGCAGTTTAGCGCTGAGGGAAGAGACCCAGTACTTC. It is translated as CASSLALREETQYF. The chain joins TRBV28 to TRBJ2-5, with a weak D call TRBD2 (5 bases). CDR1 is MDHEN and CDR2 is SYDVKM in the germline V gene. The CDR3 totals 14 residues. V shed 2 bases and J shed 3 bases, with 10 bases lying between them.

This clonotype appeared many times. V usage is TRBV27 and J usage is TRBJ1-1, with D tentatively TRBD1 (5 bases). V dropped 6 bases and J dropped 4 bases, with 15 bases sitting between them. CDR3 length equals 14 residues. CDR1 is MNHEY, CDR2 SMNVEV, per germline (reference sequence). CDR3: CASSLRESGTEAFF. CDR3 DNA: TGTGCCAGCAGCCTCAGGGAATCGGGCACTGAAGCTTTCTTT.

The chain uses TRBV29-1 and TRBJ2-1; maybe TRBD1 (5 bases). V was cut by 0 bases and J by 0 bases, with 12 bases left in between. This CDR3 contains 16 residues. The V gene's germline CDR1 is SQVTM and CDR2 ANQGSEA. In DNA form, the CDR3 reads TGCAGCGTTGAAGATTTGGGGCAGAGCTCCTACAATGAGCAGTTCTTC. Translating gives CSVEDLGQSSYNEQFF.

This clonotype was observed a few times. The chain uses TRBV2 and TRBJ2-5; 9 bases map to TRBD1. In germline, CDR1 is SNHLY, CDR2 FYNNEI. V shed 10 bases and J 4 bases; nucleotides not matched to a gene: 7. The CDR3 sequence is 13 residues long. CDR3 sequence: CATGQGPIETQYF. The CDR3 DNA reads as TGTGCCACCGGACAGGGGCCAATAGAGACCCAGTACTTC.

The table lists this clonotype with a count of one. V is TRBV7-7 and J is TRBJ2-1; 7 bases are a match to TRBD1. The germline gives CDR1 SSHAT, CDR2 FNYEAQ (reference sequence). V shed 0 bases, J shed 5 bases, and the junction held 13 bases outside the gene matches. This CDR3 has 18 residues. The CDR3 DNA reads TGTGCCAGCAGCTTAGCCCCCCCCCGACAGGGTGATAACAATGAGCAGTTCTTC. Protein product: CASSLAPPRQGDNNEQFF.

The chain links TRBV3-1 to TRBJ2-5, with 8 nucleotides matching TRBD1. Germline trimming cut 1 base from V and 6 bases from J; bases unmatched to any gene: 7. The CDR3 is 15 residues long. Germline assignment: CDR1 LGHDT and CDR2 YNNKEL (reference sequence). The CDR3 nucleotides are TGTGCCAGCAGCCAAGTTAACAGGGGGTCGCAGACCCAGTACTTC. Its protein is CASSQVNRGSQTQYF.

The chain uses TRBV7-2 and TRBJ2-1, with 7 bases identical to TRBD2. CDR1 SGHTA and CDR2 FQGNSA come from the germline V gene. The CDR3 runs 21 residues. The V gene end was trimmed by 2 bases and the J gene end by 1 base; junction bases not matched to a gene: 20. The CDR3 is CASSLRASGSPPSKSYNEQFF. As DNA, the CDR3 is TGTGCCAGCAGCTTACGGGCTAGCGGTTCTCCCCCCTCTAAGTCCTACAATGAGCAGTTCTTC.

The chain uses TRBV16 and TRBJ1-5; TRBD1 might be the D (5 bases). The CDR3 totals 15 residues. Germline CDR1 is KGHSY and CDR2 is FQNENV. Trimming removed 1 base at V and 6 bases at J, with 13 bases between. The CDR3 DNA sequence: TGTGCCAGCAGCCAATTTTGGGAGGGGTCTCAGCCCCAGCATTTT. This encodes CASSQFWEGSQPQHF.

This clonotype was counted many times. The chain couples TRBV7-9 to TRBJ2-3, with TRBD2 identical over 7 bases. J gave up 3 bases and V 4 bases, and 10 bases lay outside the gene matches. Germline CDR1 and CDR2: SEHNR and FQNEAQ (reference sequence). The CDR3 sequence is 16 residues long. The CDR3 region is CASSSSWSGVTDTQYF. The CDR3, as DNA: TGTGCCAGCAGCTCCTCCTGGAGCGGGGTTACAGATACGCAGTATTTT.

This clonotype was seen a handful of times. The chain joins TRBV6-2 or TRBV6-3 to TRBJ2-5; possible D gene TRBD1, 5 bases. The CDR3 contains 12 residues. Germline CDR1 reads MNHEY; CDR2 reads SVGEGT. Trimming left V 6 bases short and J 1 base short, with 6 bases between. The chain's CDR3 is CASRTVQETQYF. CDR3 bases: TGTGCCAGCAGGACAGTCCAAGAGACCCAGTACTTC.

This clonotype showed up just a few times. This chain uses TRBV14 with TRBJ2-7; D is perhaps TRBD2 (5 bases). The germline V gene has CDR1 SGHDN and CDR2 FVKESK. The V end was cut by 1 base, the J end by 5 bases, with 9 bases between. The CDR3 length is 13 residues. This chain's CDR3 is CASSQAGSNEQYV. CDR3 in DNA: TGTGCCAGCAGCCAAGCGGGGAGCAACGAGCAGTACGTC.

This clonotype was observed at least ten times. CDR3 sequence: CASSRDGRGNSPLHF. The CDR3 DNA sequence: TGCGCCAGCAGCCGGGACGGCCGCGGGAATTCACCCCTCCACTTT. The chain carries TRBV5-1 and TRBJ1-6; weak D call: TRBD1 (5 bases). CDR1 is SGHRS and CDR2 is YFSETQ in the germline V gene. The length of the CDR3 is 15 residues. Trimming took off 4 bases at V and 7 bases at J, with 15 bases between the two ends.